What follows are 11 T cell receptor beta chains derived from one specimen sequenced in a study of blood T cell repertoires in COVID-19. TCRdb's copy holds only in-frame clones and misses some; the assay was immunoSEQ multiplex PCR. Of over 250,000 clones in the sample, about 89% were seen once. The sample consisted of PBMCs or T cells enriched from blood (not recorded which). The receptors originated from a man aged 40-49 years who had recovered from COVID-19.

This clone was counted a single time. J is TRBJ1-6 and V is TRBV7-8, with TRBD1 identical over 9 bases. J gave up 1 base and V 7 bases, and 5 bases lay outside the gene matches. CDR3 length equals 16 residues. Germline V gene sequence: CDR1 SGHVS, CDR2 FQNEAQ. In DNA form, the CDR3 reads TGTGCCAGCATGGACAGGGGTGCGTCCTATAATTCACCCCTCCACTTT. Protein: CASMDRGASYNSPLHF.

This clone was seen at least ten times. V gene TRBV11-2 combines with J gene TRBJ2-7; TRBD2 matches 12 bases. Trimming took 4 bases from V and 3 from J; bases not matched to a gene: 7. The CDR3 is 16 residues long. Germline V gives CDR1 SGHAT, CDR2 FQNNGV. CDR3 coding DNA: TGTGCCAGCAGCTCCCCGGGACTAGCGGGCGTCTACGAGCAGTACTTC. It specifies CASSSPGLAGVYEQYF.

A word on this clone: One junction end does not reproduce the germline sequence, and a read error may be involved. The chain is built from TRBV28 and TRBJ1-5, with D perhaps TRBD1 (6 bases). This CDR3 is 17 amino acids long. Germline V gene sequence: CDR1 MDHEN, CDR2 SYDVKM. The DNA for the CDR3 is TGTGCCAGCAGTTTATCCAACCCCGGGACATCAATCAGGGCCATGAATTTT. This translates into CASSLSNPGTSIRAMNF.

CDR3 amino acids: CASTTYSDFLYNEQFF. The DNA of the CDR3 is TGCGCCAGCACCACCTATAGCGATTTCCTCTACAATGAGCAGTTCTTC. The chain combines TRBV5-1 with TRBJ2-1; a possible D gene is TRBD2 (5 bases). The CDR3 loop spans 16 amino acids. Germline CDR1 SGHRS, CDR2 YFSETQ. The germline V and J ends were trimmed by 6 bases and 3 bases, with 19 bases remaining between them. Looking up the rest from reference TRBV5-1 and TRBJ2-1 gives the full variable domain: KAGVTQTPRYLIKTRGQQVTLSCSPISGHRSVSWYQQTPGQGLQFLFEYFSETQRNKGNFPGRFSGRQFSNSRSEMNVSTLELGDSALYLCASTTYSDFLYNEQFFGPGTRLTVL.

This clone has only one observation. The V call is TRBV5-1, the J call TRBJ1-6; D is possibly TRBD1 (6 bases). The V end lost 1 base, the J end lost 7 bases, and 18 bases lay between the germline ends. The CDR3 has 17 amino acids. Germline V CDR1 and CDR2: SGHRS, YFSETQ. The CDR3 spells CASSLFLDRTNNSPLHF. The CDR3, as DNA: TGCGCCAGCAGCTTGTTCCTCGACAGGACAAACAATTCACCCCTCCACTTT.

The rearrangement links TRBV14 to TRBJ1-2; D is possibly TRBD1 (5 bases). CDR1 SGHDN and CDR2 FVKESK come from the germline V gene. The V end was cut by 0 bases, the J end by 8 bases, with 10 bases between. This CDR3 contains 13 residues. The DNA for the CDR3 is TGTGCCAGCAGCCAAGATGCAGGGCTCGGCTACACCTTC. As protein: CASSQDAGLGYTF. Combining the CDR3 with reference TRBV14 and TRBJ1-2 gives the whole variable domain EAGVTQFPSHSVIEKGQTVTLRCDPISGHDNLYWYRRVMGKEIKFLLHFVKESKQDESGMPNNRFLAERTGGTYSTLKVQPAELEDSGVYFCASSQDAGLGYTFGSGTRLTVV.

The chain employs TRBV27 and TRBJ2-3; 8 bases agree with TRBD1. The V and J ends lost 5 bases and 2 bases, in that order; junction bases with no gene match: 12. The CDR3 has 17 amino acids. Germline V gene data show CDR1 as MNHEY and CDR2 as SMNVEV (reference sequence). The CDR3 loop is CASSPEPDRGNTDTQYF. CDR3 in DNA: TGTGCCAGCAGTCCCGAGCCCGACAGGGGAAACACAGATACGCAGTATTTT.

The gene calls are TRBV19 and TRBJ2-5, with 8 bases identical to TRBD1. From germline, CDR1 is LNHDA and CDR2 SQIVND (reference sequence). Trimming at V came to 5 bases and at J to 5 bases, leaving 13 bases not matched to a gene. The CDR3 extends over 16 amino acids. The CDR3 spells CASSGGQAPSWETQYF. CDR3 sequence (DNA): TGTGCCAGTAGTGGGGGACAGGCCCCTTCCTGGGAGACCCAGTACTTC.

The chain is built from TRBV6-5 and TRBJ1-4, with D possibly TRBD1 on 6 matching bases. The germline CDR1 and CDR2 sequences are MNHEY and SVGAGI. The CDR3 runs to 13 residues. Deletions cut 8 bases from V and 3 bases from J, with 10 bases between. The CDR3 sequence: CASHDRPNEKLFF. The CDR3 nucleotides read TGTGCCAGCCACGACAGGCCTAATGAAAAACTGTTTTTT.

The CDR3 nucleotides read TGTGCCAGCAGCCCCTCTCCCCGGGGAAACACCATATATTTT. This gives the protein CASSPSPRGNTIYF. The chain carries TRBV11-3 and TRBJ1-3, with D unresolved. V lost 5 bases and J lost 4, with 12 bases in between. Germline assignment: CDR1 SGHNT and CDR2 YENEEA. This CDR3 is built from 14 residues.

The genes are TRBV7-9 and TRBJ2-1, with D perhaps matching TRBD1 (7 bases). CDR1 is SEHNR and CDR2 is FQNEAQ in the germline V gene (reference sequence). V was cut by 3 bases and J by 16 bases, with 19 bases left in between. The CDR3 runs 13 residues. CDR3 coding DNA: TGTGCCAGCAGCTTCCAGGGGGGCTTGTCGTCCTTCTTC. Protein product: CASSFQGGLSSFF.